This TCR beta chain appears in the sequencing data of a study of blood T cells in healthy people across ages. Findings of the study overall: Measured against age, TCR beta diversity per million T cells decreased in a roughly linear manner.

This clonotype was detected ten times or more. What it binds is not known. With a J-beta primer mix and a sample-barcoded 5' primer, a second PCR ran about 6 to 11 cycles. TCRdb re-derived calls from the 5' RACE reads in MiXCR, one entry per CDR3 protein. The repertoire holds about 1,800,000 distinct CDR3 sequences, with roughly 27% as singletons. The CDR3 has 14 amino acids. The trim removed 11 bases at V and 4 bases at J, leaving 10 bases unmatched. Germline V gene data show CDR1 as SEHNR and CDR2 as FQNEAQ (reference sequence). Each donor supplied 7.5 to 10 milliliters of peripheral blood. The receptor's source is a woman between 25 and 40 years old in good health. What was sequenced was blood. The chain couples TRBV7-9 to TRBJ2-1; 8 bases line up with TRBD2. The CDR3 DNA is TGTGCCTATGGTACTAGCGGAGTTTACAATGAGCAGTTCTTC. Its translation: CAYGTSGVYNEQFF.